Each of the 20 T cell receptor beta chains below was sequenced from the same sample in a study of human T cells and chemical hapten exposure. The sample's time point: pre-sensitization, week 0. The treatment denotes: therapeutic diphenylcyclopropenone sensitization with weekly scalp DPC. TCRdb ran MiXCR on the RACE reads and lists one entry per CDR3 protein. The repertoire holds 85,000 to 100,000 distinct CDR3 sequences, with roughly a tenth as singletons. Sequencing used whole blood, obtained in connection with sensitization to the hapten diphenylcyclopropenone (DPC). The receptors stem from a woman aged 60-70 years with alopecia areata. Some clones in this sample may be carry-over from other donors' samples.

This clonotype was seen only a few times. The CDR3 is CASSGGLLQGNYEQYF. In DNA, the CDR3 is TGTGCCAGCAGCGGAGGACTCTTACAGGGAAACTACGAGCAGTACTTC. The gene calls are TRBV9 and TRBJ2-7, with a possible D match to TRBD1 (6 bases). The CDR3 has 16 amino acids. With 3 bases removed from V and 3 bases from J, the gap between germline ends came to 19 bases. The germline V gene has CDR1 SGDLS and CDR2 YYNGEE.

This clonotype was detected ten times or more. The chain links TRBV7-6 to TRBJ2-1; TRBD1 aligns across 8 bases. Germline V CDR1 and CDR2: SGHVS, FNYEAQ. CDR3 length: 14 amino acids. V lost 3 bases to trimming and J lost 5 bases; unmatched junction nucleotides: 3. The CDR3 region has the DNA TGTGCCAGCAGCTTGGGACAGGTAAACAATGAGCAGTTCTTC. Protein: CASSLGQVNNEQFF.

This clonotype was counted many times. The chain joins TRBV10-3 to TRBJ1-1; D remains unclear. V lost 4 bases, J lost 5 bases, and 11 bases lay in between. The length of the CDR3 is 13 residues. Looked up from germline, CDR1 is ENHRY and CDR2 is SYGVKD. CDR3 amino acids: CAISVEGRTEAFF. For the CDR3, the DNA is TGTGCCATCAGTGTTGAAGGGAGAACTGAAGCTTTCTTT.

The table lists this clonotype with a few counts. For the CDR3, the DNA is TGCAGCGTTGTGTATCCCCCTGCTAACTATGGCTACACCTTC. This sequence encodes CSVVYPPANYGYTF. The chain carries TRBV29-1 and TRBJ1-2; D gene ambiguous. The CDR3 totals 14 residues. The V gene lost 4 bases and the J gene lost 0 bases, with 12 bases spanning the gap. CDR1 and CDR2 from the germline V gene are SQVTM and ANQGSEA.

V usage is TRBV7-9 and J usage is TRBJ2-7; unclear D gene. V lost 2 bases to trimming and J lost 1 base, with 3 bases between them. This CDR3 is built from 12 residues. Looked up from germline, CDR1 is SEHNR and CDR2 is FQNEAQ (reference sequence). CDR3 loop: CASSLRSYEQYF. CDR3 DNA: TGTGCCAGCAGCTTAAGGTCCTACGAGCAGTACTTC.

The genes are TRBV12-3 or TRBV12-4 and TRBJ1-5; no clear D. Trimming cost V 8 bases and J 7 bases, with 15 bases left between them. The CDR3 spans 13 residues. The CDR3, as DNA: TGTGCCAGCGACTATGGTGGAAGACAGCCCCAGCATTTT. It specifies CASDYGGRQPQHF.

This rearrangement joins TRBV29-1 to TRBJ1-1, with 8 bases lining up with TRBD1. V lost 4 bases, J lost 3 bases, and 4 bases stayed unmatched. Germline V lookup: CDR1 SQVTM, CDR2 ANQGSEA. This CDR3 comprises 13 residues. For the CDR3, the DNA is TGCAGCGTTGGGACAGGGTGGGACACTGAAGCTTTCTTT. It yields the protein CSVGTGWDTEAFF.

This clonotype was recorded at least ten times. This sequence joins TRBV11-2 and TRBJ2-7; D remains ambiguous. With 3 bases removed from V and 6 bases from J, the gap between germline ends came to 9 bases. CDR1 SGHAT and CDR2 FQNNGV come from the germline V gene. This CDR3 comprises 12 residues. The CDR3 DNA reads TGTGCCAGCAGCTTGCCTATCGGCGAGCAGTACTTC. It codes for CASSLPIGEQYF.

The genes are TRBV7-9 and TRBJ1-2; D gene unclear. Deletions cut 1 base from V and 7 bases from J, with 10 bases between. Germline CDR1 reads SEHNR; CDR2 reads FQNEAQ (reference sequence). The CDR3 is made up of 13 amino acids. The CDR3 loop is CASSLGTGFGYTF. DNA for the CDR3: TGTGCCAGCAGCTTAGGAACGGGGTTTGGCTACACCTTC.

This clonotype appeared a few times. The CDR3 DNA reads TGTGCCAGCAGCTTAGGACTAGCGTGGAATGAGCAGTTCTTC. It specifies CASSLGLAWNEQFF. V gene TRBV7-9 combines with J gene TRBJ2-1, with 8 bases fitting TRBD2. CDR3 length: 14 residues. The germline V gene encodes CDR1 SEHNR and CDR2 FQNEAQ (reference sequence). V dropped 1 base and J dropped 7; count of bases not matched to a gene: 3. Based on the CDR3 plus reference TRBV7-9 and TRBJ2-1, the full variable domain is DTGVSQNPRHKITKRGQNVTFRCDPISEHNRLYWYRQTLGQGPEFLTYFQNEAQLEKSRLLSDRFSAERPKGSFSTLEIQRTEQGDSAMYLCASSLGLAWNEQFFGPGTRLTVL.

This clonotype has a handful of counts. The chain is built from TRBV29-1 and TRBJ1-1; D gene unclear. Germline values: CDR1 SQVTM, CDR2 ANQGSEA. Trimming took off 4 bases at V and 5 bases at J, with 11 bases between the two ends. This CDR3 region has 12 residues. The CDR3 DNA follows: TGCAGCGTTGGGATGGATTTTACTGAAGCTTTCTTT. Protein sequence: CSVGMDFTEAFF.

This clonotype was detected many times. A read error may account for a junction end that differs from germline. The chain links TRBV7-7 to TRBJ2-2; the match to TRBD1 covers 8 bases. The CDR3 loop spans 15 amino acids. Germline CDR1 SSHAT, CDR2 FNYEAQ (reference sequence). CDR3 in amino acids: CASSLSPTGAGELFF. Written as DNA, the CDR3 is TGTGCTAGCAGCTTAAGCCCGACAGGGGCCGGGGAGCTGTTTTTT.

This clonotype was seen repeatedly, ten times or more. The V call is TRBV19, the J call TRBJ1-5, with a possible D match to TRBD1 (6 bases). Trimming pared 5 bases from V and 7 bases from J, leaving 12 bases between. This CDR3 spans 13 amino acids. Germline CDR1 and CDR2: LNHDA and SQIVND (reference sequence). CDR3 coding DNA: TGTGCCAGTAGTGCACAGGGAAACCAGCCCCAGCATTTT. Protein: CASSAQGNQPQHF.

The table lists this clonotype with a few counts. The V and J genes are TRBV29-1 and TRBJ1-2; D is unclear. Germline V lookup: CDR1 SQVTM, CDR2 ANQGSEA. V was shortened by 8 bases and J by 4 bases, with 14 bases between the two germline ends. There are 12 residues in the CDR3. The CDR3 region is CSTGGGLYGYTF. CDR3 DNA: TGCAGCACTGGAGGCGGGCTCTATGGCTACACCTTC.

The chain uses TRBV29-1 and TRBJ2-1, with D perhaps matching TRBD1 or TRBD2 (6 bases each). Trimming took 6 bases from V and 4 from J, leaving 13 bases between them. CDR1 SQVTM and CDR2 ANQGSEA come from the germline V gene. The CDR3 contains 13 residues. The CDR3 region is CSVAQGTYNEQFF. CDR3 bases: TGCAGCGTCGCTCAGGGGACTTACAATGAGCAGTTCTTC.

This clonotype showed up just a few times. One junction end disagrees with the germline gene, perhaps due to a read error. The chain carries TRBV18 and TRBJ2-6, with 9 bases identical to TRBD1. The CDR3 sequence is 17 residues long. Germline V CDR1 and CDR2: KGHSH, LQKENI. The CDR3 region has the DNA TGTGCCAGCTCGCCACAGGGGGCGAGGTCTGGGGCCAACGTCCTGACTTTC. It yields the protein CASSPQGARSGANVLTF.

This clonotype was seen repeatedly, ten times or more. The genes are TRBV6-5 and TRBJ2-1; 9 nucleotides align to TRBD1. With 6 bases clipped from V and 10 bases from J, the junction kept 10 bases outside the gene matches. CDR1 is MNHEY and CDR2 is SVGAGI in the germline V gene. The CDR3 is 14 residues long. CDR3 residues: CASRSPGQGNEQFF. The DNA for the CDR3 is TGTGCCAGCAGAAGTCCGGGACAGGGCAACGAGCAGTTCTTC.

This clonotype showed up many times. The chain combines TRBV5-5 with TRBJ1-4, with 7 bases matching TRBD1. Germline CDR1 is SGHKS and CDR2 is YYEKEE (reference sequence). This CDR3 has 14 residues. V was clipped by 3 bases and J by 8 bases; unmatched bases: 7. In nucleotides, the CDR3 is TGTGCCAGCAGCTCCCGACAGGGAGAAGAAAAACTGTTTTTT. Its translation: CASSSRQGEEKLFF. The full variable domain, in which reference TRBV5-5 and TRBJ1-4 provide the parts outside the CDR3, is DAGVTQSPTHLIKTRGQQVTLRCSPISGHKSVSWYQQVLGQGPQFIFQYYEKEERGRGNFPDRFSARQFPNYSSELNVNALLLGDSALYLCASSSRQGEEKLFFGSGTQLSVL.

Concerning this clonotype: Compared with germline, one end of the junction differs, possibly owing to a read error. V and J are TRBV12-3 or TRBV12-4 and TRBJ2-7; D call uncertain. There are 14 residues in the CDR3. The CDR3 region has the DNA TGTGTCAGCAGCCTCTTTGCTGGACCCTACGAGCAGTACTTC. Translating gives CVSSLFAGPYEQYF.

A few counts support this clonotype. The gene calls are TRBV20-1 and TRBJ1-1, with D hard to call. V was trimmed by 6 bases and J by 0 bases, leaving 11 bases between them. The CDR3 has 13 residues. From germline, CDR1 is DFQATT and CDR2 SNEGSKA (reference sequence). The CDR3 DNA is TGCAGTGCCTCTAAGGCCTTGAACACTGAAGCTTTCTTT. Translation gives CSASKALNTEAFF.